This TCR beta chain was documented in a study of blood T cells in healthy people across ages. Study at large: Per every two T cells, about one barcoded beta molecule was captured by template switching.

It was with a sample-barcoded 5' primer and a J-beta primer mix that a second PCR of about 6 to 12 cycles was run. Every individual sample yielded 2.5 million or more paired-end reads (each containing CDR3). TCRdb itself ran the 5' RACE reads through MiXCR, one entry per CDR3 protein. There are 1.5 million to 2 million distinct CDR3 sequences in the sample; about 39% occur only once, and 20% to 25% lies in the top ten. Germline values: CDR1 SGHDT, CDR2 YYEEEE. V lost 4 bases to trimming and J lost 5 bases; unmatched junction nucleotides: 7. The CDR3 consists of 14 residues. Every donor provided around 9.5 milliliters of peripheral blood. This clonotype was seen a handful of times.

The sequencing input was blood. The TCR comes from a human donor in good health. This chain connects TRBV5-6 to TRBJ2-7; the match to TRBD1 covers 9 bases. As DNA, the CDR3 is TGTGCCAGCAGCCGATACCGGGACAGGGACGAGCAGTACTTC. Its protein product is CASSRYRDRDEQYF.